The clone carrying this T cell receptor (beta chain) was recorded at least ten times. Its antigen is still unknown. The data derive from a study of early T cells in non-severe SARS-CoV-2 infection. Background on the study: Bulk RNA from unsorted whole blood was sequenced; chains were unpaired. Regarding the study as a whole: Private and CD4 specificities were missed by VDJdb matching, which favored anti-spike CD8 responses.

J lost 10 bases, V lost 3 bases, and 4 bases had no gene match. CDR3 length equals 14 residues. cDNA molecules, individually, were tagged with unique molecular identifiers. TCRdb independently ran MiXCR on the 5' RACE reads; one entry per CDR3 protein. Here the sample spans approximately 30,000 distinct CDR3 sequences, 4.6% being singletons. This TCR derives from an adult who was a healthcare worker with PCR-confirmed SARS-CoV-2 infection or an uninfected control (not recorded which). Material for sequencing was whole blood. The chain joins TRBV12-3 or TRBV12-4 to TRBJ1-6; the match to TRBD1 covers 9 bases. This CDR3 is CASSFGTGNSPLHF. Written as DNA, the CDR3 is TGTGCCAGCAGTTTCGGGACAGGGAACTCACCCCTCCACTTT.